The 7 T cell receptor beta chains below all came from one sample that was sequenced in a study of blood T cells in healthy people across ages. Primers used in a second PCR of roughly 6 to 12 cycles were a sample-barcoded 5' primer and a J-beta primer mix. TCRdb used MiXCR to reprocess the 5' RACE reads, holding one entry per CDR3 protein. The profile shows over 1,500,000 distinct CDR3 sequences, roughly 52% of them singletons. Sequencing was performed on blood. These receptors originate from a woman aged 40 to 50 in good health.

The chain carries TRBV20-1 and TRBJ2-1; D unresolved. This CDR3 has 15 residues. The V gene's germline CDR1 is DFQATT and CDR2 SNEGSKA (reference sequence). Trimming removed 0 bases from V and 0 bases from J, with 9 bases in between. The CDR3 region is CSAREEWASYNEQFF. The CDR3 region has the DNA TGCAGTGCTAGAGAGGAGTGGGCCTCCTACAATGAGCAGTTCTTC.

There are a few counts of this clonotype. The rearrangement uses TRBV4-3 and TRBJ2-5; 8 bases fit TRBD2. The CDR3 is 16 residues long. Per germline, CDR1 LGHNA and CDR2 YSLEER. V dropped 0 bases and J dropped 7; count of bases not matched to a gene: 10. The CDR3 DNA reads as TGCGCCAGCAGCCAAGATTTAAGCGGGGGCCGAGGGACCCAGTACTTC. It is translated as CASSQDLSGGRGTQYF.

This clonotype was detected only a few times. This chain uses TRBV7-2 with TRBJ2-6; tentative D call: TRBD1 (5 bases). This CDR3 comprises 18 residues. V shed 2 bases and J shed 0 bases, with 14 bases lying between them. Germline-derived CDR1 and CDR2 are SGHTA and FQGNSA. The chain's CDR3 is CASSLRSGLPSGANVLTF. The DNA of the CDR3 is TGTGCCAGCAGCTTAAGGTCAGGGCTTCCCTCTGGGGCCAACGTCCTGACTTTC.

With regard to this clonotype: Relative to the germline gene, one junction end is altered; a read error may explain this. The V gene is TRBV20-1, the J gene TRBJ2-1, with D uncertain. The CDR3 totals 13 residues. Germline CDR1 is DFQATT and CDR2 is SNEGSKA (reference sequence). The CDR3 spells CSAGESYLGEQFF. DNA for the CDR3: TGCAGTGCTGGAGAGTCGTATTTGGGTGAGCAGTTCTTC.

The chain links TRBV20-1 to TRBJ1-6, with D unresolved. CDR1 DFQATT and CDR2 SNEGSKA come from the germline V gene (reference sequence). This CDR3 is 15 amino acids long. V dropped 4 bases and J dropped 13 bases, with 23 bases sitting between them. The DNA of the CDR3 is TGCAGTGCTACCAAGGACGGACCGGCGAAGCCGCCCCTCCACTTT. Translation gives CSATKDGPAKPPLHF.

This chain links TRBV18 with TRBJ2-1, with 7 bases fitting TRBD1. CDR3 size: 16 residues. With V trimmed by 3 bases and J by 6 bases, 11 bases remained unmatched. Germline-derived CDR1 and CDR2 are KGHSH and LQKENI. CDR3 residues: CASSPPTGYSRNEQFF. The DNA for the CDR3 is TGTGCCAGCTCACCGCCGACAGGGTATTCGCGCAATGAGCAGTTCTTC.

This rearrangement joins TRBV24-1 to TRBJ2-1, with TRBD2 matching 13 bases. J lost 4 bases, V lost 4 bases, and 9 bases had no gene match. The CDR3 loop spans 18 amino acids. Germline CDR1 KGHDR, CDR2 SFDVKD. The CDR3 DNA reads as TGTGCCACCAGTGAGCAGCGACCGGGACTAGCGGGGTACAATGAGCAGTTCTTC. It encodes CATSEQRPGLAGYNEQFF.